The 22 T cell receptor beta chains below all came from one sample that was sequenced in a study of blood T cell repertoires in COVID-19. Generated by immunoSEQ multiplex PCR, the TCRdb table keeps only in-frame clones and is missing some. This table has 100,000 or so clones, roughly 81% appearing once. The sample comprised peripheral blood. The receptors were gathered from a woman between 70 and 85 years old with acute or convalescent COVID-19.

The chain links TRBV3-1 (or the pseudogene TRBV3-2) to TRBJ1-1; D may be TRBD1 (6 bases). This CDR3 contains 11 residues. The germline gives CDR1 LGHDT, CDR2 YNNKEL (reference sequence). Trimming shortened V by 4 bases and J by 8 bases, and 8 bases separated the two germline ends. For the CDR3, the DNA is TGTGCCAGCAGCCCCGGACAGGAAGCTTTCTTT. Protein product: CASSPGQEAFF.

The genes are TRBV25-1 and TRBJ1-1, with 7 bases aligning to TRBD1. Germline-derived CDR1 and CDR2 are MGHDK and SYGVNS. The CDR3 runs 14 residues. The V segment lost 6 bases and the J segment 1 base; nucleotides outside the gene matches: 5. The DNA of the CDR3 is TGTGCCAGCAGGCCCGGACAGGAGAACACTGAAGCTTTCTTT. It yields the protein CASRPGQENTEAFF.

The genes are TRBV18 and TRBJ2-7; 7 bases match TRBD2. The CDR3 is 14 residues long. Germline CDR1 reads KGHSH; CDR2 reads LQKENI. J gave up 3 bases and V 2 bases, and 4 bases lay outside the gene matches. CDR3 residues: CASSPGRGSYEQYF. The CDR3 DNA reads as TGTGCCAGCTCACCAGGGAGGGGAAGCTACGAGCAGTACTTC.

This clone was picked up one time. This sequence joins TRBV11-2 and TRBJ2-4; D is perhaps TRBD2 (8 bases). The CDR3 has 18 amino acids. Per germline, CDR1 SGHAT and CDR2 FQNNGV. Trimming took off 5 bases at V and 3 bases at J, with 23 bases between the two ends. CDR3 bases: TGTGCCAGCAGCGTCTTCGGGAGGGGGCGAAGAGACAAAAACATTCAGTACTTC. It yields the protein CASSVFGRGRRDKNIQYF.

The chain is built from TRBV10-2 and TRBJ1-5, with 8 bases that match TRBD1. CDR3 length equals 14 residues. Germline loops: CDR1 WSHSY, CDR2 SAAADI. Germline trimming cut 0 bases from V and 10 bases from J; bases unmatched to any gene: 5. The DNA of the CDR3 is TGCGCCAGCAGTGAGTCGGGCAGGGGGCAACCCCAGCATTTT. Encoded protein: CASSESGRGQPQHF.

This CDR3 reads CASSVGGSGYGYTF. Here the CDR3 DNA reads TGTGCCAGCAGCGTAGGGGGTTCAGGCTATGGCTACACCTTC. V usage is TRBV5-6 and J usage is TRBJ1-2; maybe TRBD1 (6 bases). Germline CDR1 SGHDT, CDR2 YYEEEE. The ends were cut back, 4 bases at V and 4 bases at J, with 14 bases in the middle. CDR3 length equals 14 residues.

The J gene is TRBJ2-3, the V gene TRBV7-2; 9 bases match TRBD2. The trim removed 7 bases at V and 1 base at J, leaving 6 bases unmatched. This CDR3 region has 15 residues. Germline lookup yields CDR1 SGHTA and CDR2 FQGNSA. The CDR3 is CASNFRLAGTDTQYF. The CDR3 DNA reads TGTGCCAGCAATTTCCGACTAGCGGGCACAGATACGCAGTATTTT.

This chain joins TRBV19 and TRBJ2-7, with 14 bases fitting TRBD2. Germline lookup yields CDR1 LNHDA and CDR2 SQIVND (reference sequence). V shed 3 bases, J shed 5 bases, and the junction held 3 bases outside the gene matches. The CDR3 consists of 15 residues. In DNA form, the CDR3 reads TGTGCCAGTAGTATGACTAGCGGGGGGGCCCACGAGCAGTACTTC. Translation gives CASSMTSGGAHEQYF.

This clone came up a few times. The chain has TRBV3-1 (or the pseudogene TRBV3-2) and TRBJ1-1; 8 bases align to TRBD1. Germline CDR1 LGHDT, CDR2 YNNKEL (reference sequence). The CDR3 sequence is 16 residues long. V lost 1 base and J lost 1; bases outside the gene matches: 5. The CDR3 loop reads CASSQVPTGENTEAFF. In nucleotides, the CDR3 is TGTGCCAGCAGCCAAGTCCCGACAGGGGAGAACACTGAAGCTTTCTTT.

V is TRBV6-5 and J is TRBJ1-2, with a weak D call TRBD1 (6 bases). V was clipped by 2 bases and J by 1 base, with 11 bases between them. The CDR3 spans 15 residues. Germline V gene data show CDR1 as MNHEY and CDR2 as SVGAGI. This CDR3 is CASSYGDTHNYGYTF. Written as DNA, the CDR3 is TGTGCCAGCAGTTACGGGGACACCCATAACTATGGCTACACCTTC.

The CDR3 DNA reads TGTGCCAGCAGCTTAGTCTCTGGGGCATCTCCTAACTATGGCTACACCTTC. This sequence encodes CASSLVSGASPNYGYTF. The V and J genes are TRBV7-9 and TRBJ1-2, with a tentative D call TRBD1 (5 bases). Germline V gene data show CDR1 as SEHNR and CDR2 as FQNEAQ (reference sequence). CDR3 size: 17 residues. V was cut by 1 base and J by 0 bases, with 15 bases left in between. Combining the CDR3 with reference TRBV7-9 and TRBJ1-2 gives the whole variable domain DTGVSQNPRHKITKRGQNVTFRCDPISEHNRLYWYRQTLGQGPEFLTYFQNEAQLEKSRLLSDRFSAERPKGSFSTLEIQRTEQGDSAMYLCASSLVSGASPNYGYTFGSGTRLTVV.

The rearrangement uses TRBV11-2 and TRBJ2-6; 7 bases map to TRBD2. The V and J ends lost 2 bases and 2 bases, in that order; junction bases with no gene match: 3. The CDR3 runs 16 residues. Looked up from germline, CDR1 is SGHAT and CDR2 is FQNNGV. The CDR3, as DNA: TGTGCCAGCAGCTTACCCCGGGGGGCTGGGGCCAACGTCCTGACTTTC. Protein sequence: CASSLPRGAGANVLTF. Using reference TRBV11-2 and TRBJ2-6 for the parts outside the CDR3, the full variable domain is EAGVAQSPRYKIIEKRQSVAFWCNPISGHATLYWYQQILGQGPKLLIQFQNNGVVDDSQLPKDRFSAERLKGVDSTLKIQPAKLEDSAVYLCASSLPRGAGANVLTFGAGSRLTVL.

The chain combines TRBV10-3 with TRBJ2-7; 11 bases are shared with TRBD2. The V gene's germline CDR1 is ENHRY and CDR2 SYGVKD. This CDR3 contains 17 residues. V shed 2 bases and J 0 bases; nucleotides not matched to a gene: 6. The CDR3 DNA sequence: TGTGCCATCAGTGAGGGTATGGGACTAGCGGACTCCTACGAGCAGTACTTC. This translates into CAISEGMGLADSYEQYF.

This chain connects TRBV11-1 to TRBJ2-7; D uncertain. With 6 bases removed from V and 6 bases from J, the gap between germline ends came to 12 bases. The CDR3 totals 12 residues. Per germline, CDR1 SGHAT and CDR2 FQDESV (reference sequence). The DNA for the CDR3 is TGTGCCAGCAGTAAGATTCTCGGCGAGCAGTACTTC. Protein product: CASSKILGEQYF.

This clone was seen more than once but under ten times. The chain has TRBV9 and TRBJ2-3; D is perhaps TRBD2 (5 bases). The germline CDR1 and CDR2 sequences are SGDLS and YYNGEE. V was clipped by 1 base and J by 6 bases, with 9 bases between them. The CDR3 spans 13 residues. As DNA, the CDR3 is TGTGCCAGCAGCGTAAGGGCGGGCGATACGCAGTATTTT. Protein sequence: CASSVRAGDTQYF.

This clone was recorded only once. This chain links TRBV5-1 with TRBJ2-3, with 9 bases aligning to TRBD2. This CDR3 is built from 15 residues. Germline V lookup: CDR1 SGHRS, CDR2 YFSETQ. The ends lost 1 base at V and 3 bases at J; junction bases unmatched: 3. Here the CDR3 DNA reads TGCGCCAGCAGCTTGTTAGCGGGGGATACAGATACGCAGTATTTT. This sequence encodes CASSLLAGDTDTQYF.

The chain has TRBV9 and TRBJ2-3; 8 nucleotides agree with TRBD2. Germline-derived CDR1 and CDR2 are SGDLS and YYNGEE. This CDR3 is 16 amino acids long. The junction had 8 bases not matched to a gene; V was cut back by 0 bases and J by 5 bases. The CDR3 bases are TGTGCCAGCAGCGTAGGCCCAACGGGGGGGCTAGATACGCAGTATTTT. This gives the protein CASSVGPTGGLDTQYF.

CDR3: CASSSGLAGGQETQYF. DNA of the CDR3: TGCGCCAGCAGCTCGGGACTAGCGGGAGGGCAAGAGACCCAGTACTTC. V gene TRBV5-1 combines with J gene TRBJ2-5; 16 bases match TRBD2. Per the germline V gene, CDR1 is SGHRS and CDR2 is YFSETQ. The junction had 1 base not matched to a gene; V was cut back by 3 bases and J by 2 bases. The CDR3 is 16 residues long.

The chain joins TRBV10-1 to TRBJ2-5; possible D gene TRBD1, 6 bases. The CDR3 totals 17 residues. Germline CDR1 reads WNHNN; CDR2 reads SYGVQD (reference sequence). Trimming removed 7 bases at V and 3 bases at J, with 24 bases between. The CDR3 is CASTKGNRVEVEETQYF. In nucleotides, the CDR3 is TGCGCCAGCACTAAAGGCAACAGGGTGGAGGTTGAAGAGACCCAGTACTTC.

The chain is built from TRBV4-1 and TRBJ2-3; TRBD1 is a possible D gene (6 bases). With 4 bases removed from V and 2 bases from J, the gap between germline ends came to 13 bases. This CDR3 spans 15 amino acids. Germline CDR1 and CDR2: MGHRA and YSYEKL. CDR3: CASSPRDTYTDTQYF. The CDR3 nucleotides are TGCGCCAGCAGCCCCCGGGACACCTACACAGATACGCAGTATTTT.

V is TRBV5-1 and J is TRBJ2-7, with TRBD2 identical over 10 bases. Germline loops: CDR1 SGHRS, CDR2 YFSETQ. The CDR3 is 17 residues long. The junction had 9 bases not matched to a gene; V was cut back by 0 bases and J by 3 bases. CDR3 region: CASSLAAASGGGYEQYF. The CDR3 bases are TGCGCCAGCAGCTTGGCGGCTGCTAGCGGGGGTGGCTACGAGCAGTACTTC.

The V call is TRBV28, the J call TRBJ1-4; 8 bases fit TRBD1. J lost 7 bases, V lost 5 bases, and 9 bases had no gene match. CDR3 length equals 15 residues. Germline V gives CDR1 MDHEN, CDR2 SYDVKM. This CDR3 is CASSPLGQGSEKLFF. For the CDR3, the DNA is TGTGCCAGCAGTCCACTCGGACAGGGAAGTGAAAAACTGTTTTTT.